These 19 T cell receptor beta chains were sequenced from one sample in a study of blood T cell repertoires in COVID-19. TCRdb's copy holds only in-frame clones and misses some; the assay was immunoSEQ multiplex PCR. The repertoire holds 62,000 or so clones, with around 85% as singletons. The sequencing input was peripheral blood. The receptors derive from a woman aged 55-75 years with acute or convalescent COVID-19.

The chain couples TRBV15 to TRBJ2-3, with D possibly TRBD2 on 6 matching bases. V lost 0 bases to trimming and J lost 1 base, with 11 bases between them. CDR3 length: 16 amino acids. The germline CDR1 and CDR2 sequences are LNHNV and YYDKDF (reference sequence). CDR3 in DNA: TGTGCCACCAGCAGAGACCGACCGGGGGGCACAGATACGCAGTATTTT. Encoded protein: CATSRDRPGGTDTQYF. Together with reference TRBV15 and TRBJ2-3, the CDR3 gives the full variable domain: DAMVIQNPRYQVTQFGKPVTLSCSQTLNHNVMYWYQQKSSQAPKLLFHYYDKDFNNEADTPDNFQSRRPNTSFCFLDIRSPGLGDTAMYLCATSRDRPGGTDTQYFGPGTRLTVL.

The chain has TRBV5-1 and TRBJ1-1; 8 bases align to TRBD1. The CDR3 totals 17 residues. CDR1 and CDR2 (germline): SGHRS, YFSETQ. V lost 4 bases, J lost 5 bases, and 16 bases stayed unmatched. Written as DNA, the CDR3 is TGCGCCAGCAGCCGGGAAGGACAGGGAGCTTTGCATACTGAAGCTTTCTTT. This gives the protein CASSREGQGALHTEAFF.

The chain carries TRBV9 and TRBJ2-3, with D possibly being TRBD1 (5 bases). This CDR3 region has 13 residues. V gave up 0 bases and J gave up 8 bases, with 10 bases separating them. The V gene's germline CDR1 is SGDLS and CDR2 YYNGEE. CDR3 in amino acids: CASSVADQGTQYF. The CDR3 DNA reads TGTGCCAGCAGCGTAGCCGACCAGGGTACGCAGTATTTT. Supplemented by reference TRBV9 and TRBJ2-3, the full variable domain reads DSGVTQTPKHLITATGQRVTLRCSPRSGDLSVYWYQQSLDQGLQFLIQYYNGEERAKGNILERFSAQQFPDLHSELNLSSLELGDSALYFCASSVADQGTQYFGPGTRLTVL.

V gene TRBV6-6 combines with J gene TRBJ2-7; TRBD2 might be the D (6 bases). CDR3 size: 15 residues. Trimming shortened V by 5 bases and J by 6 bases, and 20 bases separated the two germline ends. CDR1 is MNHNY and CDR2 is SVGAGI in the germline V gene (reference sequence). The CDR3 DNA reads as TGTGCCAGCAGTGCGACCGGGACTCCAGGTGCCGAGCAGTACTTC. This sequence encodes CASSATGTPGAEQYF.

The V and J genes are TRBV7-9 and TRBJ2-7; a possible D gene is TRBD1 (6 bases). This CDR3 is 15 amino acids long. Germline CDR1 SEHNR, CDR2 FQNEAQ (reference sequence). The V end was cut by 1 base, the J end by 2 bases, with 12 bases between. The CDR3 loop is CASSLGGPKTYEQYF. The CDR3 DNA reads TGTGCCAGCAGCTTAGGGGGGCCGAAAACCTACGAGCAGTACTTC. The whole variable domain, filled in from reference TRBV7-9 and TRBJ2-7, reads DTGVSQNPRHKITKRGQNVTFRCDPISEHNRLYWYRQTLGQGPEFLTYFQNEAQLEKSRLLSDRFSAERPKGSFSTLEIQRTEQGDSAMYLCASSLGGPKTYEQYFGPGTRLTVT.

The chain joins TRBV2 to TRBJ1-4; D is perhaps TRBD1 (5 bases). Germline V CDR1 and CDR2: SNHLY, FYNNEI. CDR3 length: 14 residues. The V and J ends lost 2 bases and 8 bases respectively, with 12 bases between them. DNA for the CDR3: TGTGCCAGCAGTGAAAAGGGGCCCCTCGAAAAACTGTTTTTT. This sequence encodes CASSEKGPLEKLFF.

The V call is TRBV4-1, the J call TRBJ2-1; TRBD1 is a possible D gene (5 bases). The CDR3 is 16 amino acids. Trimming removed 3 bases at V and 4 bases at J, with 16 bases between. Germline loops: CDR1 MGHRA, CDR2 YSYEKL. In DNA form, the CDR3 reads TGCGCCAGCAGCCAGCCCTCCAAGGGGCGGTACAATGAGCAGTTCTTC. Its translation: CASSQPSKGRYNEQFF.

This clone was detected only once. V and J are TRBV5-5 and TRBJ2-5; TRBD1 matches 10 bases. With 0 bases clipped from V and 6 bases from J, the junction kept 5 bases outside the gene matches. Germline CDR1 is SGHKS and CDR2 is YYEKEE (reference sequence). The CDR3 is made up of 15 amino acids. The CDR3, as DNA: TGTGCCAGCAGCTTGGGACAGGGGGCGGCGAAGACCCAGTACTTC. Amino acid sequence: CASSLGQGAAKTQYF. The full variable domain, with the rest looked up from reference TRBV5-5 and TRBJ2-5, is DAGVTQSPTHLIKTRGQQVTLRCSPISGHKSVSWYQQVLGQGPQFIFQYYEKEERGRGNFPDRFSARQFPNYSSELNVNALLLGDSALYLCASSLGQGAAKTQYFGPGTRLLVL.

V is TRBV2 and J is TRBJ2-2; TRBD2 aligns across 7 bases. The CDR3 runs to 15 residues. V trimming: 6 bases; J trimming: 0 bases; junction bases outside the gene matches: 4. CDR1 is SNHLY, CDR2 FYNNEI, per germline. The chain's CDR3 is CASSPLAANTGELFF. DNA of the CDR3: TGTGCCAGCAGCCCTCTAGCGGCGAACACCGGGGAGCTGTTTTTT.

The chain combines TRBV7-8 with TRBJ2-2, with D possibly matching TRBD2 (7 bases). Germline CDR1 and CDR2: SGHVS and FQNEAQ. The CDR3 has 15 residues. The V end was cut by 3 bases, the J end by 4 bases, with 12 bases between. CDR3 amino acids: CASSLGGPGTGELFF. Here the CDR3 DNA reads TGTGCCAGCAGCTTGGGGGGGCCGGGCACCGGGGAGCTGTTTTTT.

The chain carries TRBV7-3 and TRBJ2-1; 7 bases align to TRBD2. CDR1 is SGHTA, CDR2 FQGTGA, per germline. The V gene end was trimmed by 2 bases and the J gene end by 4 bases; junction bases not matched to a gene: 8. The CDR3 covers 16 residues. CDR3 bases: TGTGCCAGCAGCTTAGGTGGCGGGAGCTGGTACAATGAGCAGTTCTTC. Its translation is CASSLGGGSWYNEQFF.

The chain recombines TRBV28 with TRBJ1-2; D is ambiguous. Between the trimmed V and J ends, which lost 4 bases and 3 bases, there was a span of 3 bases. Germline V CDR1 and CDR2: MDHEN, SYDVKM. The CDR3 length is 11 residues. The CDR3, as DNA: TGTGCCAGCAGTTCCGACTATGGCTACACCTTC. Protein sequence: CASSSDYGYTF.

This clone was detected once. DNA for the CDR3: TGTGCCAGCAGCCCCCGGGGGGGCTCAGAGACCCAGTACTTC. Translating gives CASSPRGGSETQYF. The V gene is TRBV7-3, the J gene TRBJ2-5; the match to TRBD2 covers 8 bases. The CDR3 has 14 residues. V lost 5 bases to trimming and J lost 4 bases; unmatched junction nucleotides: 6. Per the germline V gene, CDR1 is SGHTA and CDR2 is FQGTGA.

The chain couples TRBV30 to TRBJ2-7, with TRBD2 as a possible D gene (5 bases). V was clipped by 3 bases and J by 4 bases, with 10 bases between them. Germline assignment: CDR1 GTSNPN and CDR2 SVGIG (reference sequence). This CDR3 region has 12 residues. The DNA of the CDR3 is TGTGCCTGGAGAGGGAGCCGGTACGAGCAGTACTTC. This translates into CAWRGSRYEQYF.

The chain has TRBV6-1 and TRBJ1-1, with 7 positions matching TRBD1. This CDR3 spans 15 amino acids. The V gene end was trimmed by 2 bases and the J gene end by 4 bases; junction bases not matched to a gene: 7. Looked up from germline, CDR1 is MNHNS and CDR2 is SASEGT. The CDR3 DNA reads TGTGCCAGCAGTGAATTAACAGGGGAAGGCACTGAAGCTTTCTTT. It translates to CASSELTGEGTEAFF.

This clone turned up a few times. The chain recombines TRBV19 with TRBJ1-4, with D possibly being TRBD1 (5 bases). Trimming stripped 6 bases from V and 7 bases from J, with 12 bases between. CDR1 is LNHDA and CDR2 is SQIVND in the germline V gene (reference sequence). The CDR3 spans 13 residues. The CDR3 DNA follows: TGTGCCAGTAGCCCGGGACTTAGTGAAAAACTGTTTTTT. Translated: CASSPGLSEKLFF.

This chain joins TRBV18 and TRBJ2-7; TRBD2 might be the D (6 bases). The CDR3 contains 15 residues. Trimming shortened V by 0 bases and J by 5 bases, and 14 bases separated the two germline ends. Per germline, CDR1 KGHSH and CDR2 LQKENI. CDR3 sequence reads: CASSPPSGGIHEQYF. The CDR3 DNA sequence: TGTGCCAGCTCACCACCGAGCGGAGGGATCCACGAGCAGTACTTC.

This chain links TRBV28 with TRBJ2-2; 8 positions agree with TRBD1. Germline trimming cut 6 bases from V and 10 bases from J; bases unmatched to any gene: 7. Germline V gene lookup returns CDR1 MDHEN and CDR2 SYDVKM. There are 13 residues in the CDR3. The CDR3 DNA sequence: TGTGCCAGCAGGGCAGGGGGCTTCGAGGAGCTGTTTTTT. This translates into CASRAGGFEELFF.

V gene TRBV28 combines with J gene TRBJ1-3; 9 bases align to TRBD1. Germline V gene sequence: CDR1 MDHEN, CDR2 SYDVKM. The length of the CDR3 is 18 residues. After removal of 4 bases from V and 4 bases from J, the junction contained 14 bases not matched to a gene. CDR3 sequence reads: CASSSGTGYAEWGNTIYF. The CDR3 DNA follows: TGTGCCAGCAGTTCCGGGACAGGGTATGCGGAGTGGGGAAACACCATATATTTT. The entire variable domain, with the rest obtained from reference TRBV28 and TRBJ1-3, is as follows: DVKVTQSSRYLVKRTGEKVFLECVQDMDHENMFWYRQDPGLGLRLIYFSYDVKMKEKGDIPEGYSVSREKKERFSLILESASTNQTSMYLCASSSGTGYAEWGNTIYFGEGSWLTVV.